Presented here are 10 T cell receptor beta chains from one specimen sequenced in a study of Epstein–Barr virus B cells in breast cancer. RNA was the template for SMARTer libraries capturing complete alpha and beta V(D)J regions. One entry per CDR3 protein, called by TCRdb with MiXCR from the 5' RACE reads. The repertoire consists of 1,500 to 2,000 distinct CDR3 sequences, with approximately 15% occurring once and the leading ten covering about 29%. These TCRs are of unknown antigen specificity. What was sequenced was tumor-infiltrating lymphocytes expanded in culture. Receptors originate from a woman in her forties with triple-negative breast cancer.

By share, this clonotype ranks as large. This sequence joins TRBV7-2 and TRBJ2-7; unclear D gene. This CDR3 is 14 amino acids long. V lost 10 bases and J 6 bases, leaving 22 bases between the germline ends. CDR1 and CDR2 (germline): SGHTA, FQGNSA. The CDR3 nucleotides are TGTGCCACCGAAAGTCTGTGGAGTCGGTCCGAGCAGTACTTC. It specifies CATESLWSRSEQYF.

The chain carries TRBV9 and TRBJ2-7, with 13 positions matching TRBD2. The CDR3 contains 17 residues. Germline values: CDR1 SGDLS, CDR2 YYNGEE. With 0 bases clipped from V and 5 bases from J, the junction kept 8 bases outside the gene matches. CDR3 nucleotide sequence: TGTGCCAGCAGCGTAGGACTAGCGGGAGGCGGGGACCACGAGCAGTACTTC. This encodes CASSVGLAGGGDHEQYF.

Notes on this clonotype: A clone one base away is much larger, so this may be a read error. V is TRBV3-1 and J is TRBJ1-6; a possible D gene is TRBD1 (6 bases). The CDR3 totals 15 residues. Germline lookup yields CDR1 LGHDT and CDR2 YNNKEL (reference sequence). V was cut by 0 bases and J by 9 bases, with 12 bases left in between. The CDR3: CASSQDAGATSPLHF. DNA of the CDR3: TGTGCCAGCAGCCAAGATGCAGGGGCCACTTCACCCCTCCACTTT.

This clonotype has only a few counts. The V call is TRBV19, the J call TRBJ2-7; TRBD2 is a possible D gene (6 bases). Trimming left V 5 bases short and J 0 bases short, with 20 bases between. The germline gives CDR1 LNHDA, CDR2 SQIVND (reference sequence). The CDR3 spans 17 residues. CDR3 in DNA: TGTGCCAGTAGTCCCTCGATTGTAGCGGCTAGCTCCTACGAGCAGTACTTC. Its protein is CASSPSIVAASSYEQYF.

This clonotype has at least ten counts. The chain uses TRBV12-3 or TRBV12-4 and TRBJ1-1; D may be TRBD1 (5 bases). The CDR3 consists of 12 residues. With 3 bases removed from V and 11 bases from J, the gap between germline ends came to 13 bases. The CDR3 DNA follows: TGTGCCAGCAGTTTTGGTCAGGGTTGGGCTTTCTTT. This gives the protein CASSFGQGWAFF.

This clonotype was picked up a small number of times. The CDR3 loop reads CSASARGPGETQYF. CDR3 coding DNA: TGCAGTGCTAGCGCGCGGGGCCCGGGGGAGACCCAGTACTTC. The chain employs TRBV20-1 and TRBJ2-5; tentative D call: TRBD2 (6 bases). There are 14 residues in the CDR3. Trimming removed 3 bases at V and 5 bases at J, with 16 bases between. Germline CDR1 is DFQATT and CDR2 is SNEGSKA (reference sequence).

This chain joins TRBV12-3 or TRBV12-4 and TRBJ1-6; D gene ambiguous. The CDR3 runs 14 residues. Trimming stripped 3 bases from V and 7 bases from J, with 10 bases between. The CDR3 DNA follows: TGTGCCAGCAGTTTGGGCTACACGAATTCACCCCTCCACTTT. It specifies CASSLGYTNSPLHF.

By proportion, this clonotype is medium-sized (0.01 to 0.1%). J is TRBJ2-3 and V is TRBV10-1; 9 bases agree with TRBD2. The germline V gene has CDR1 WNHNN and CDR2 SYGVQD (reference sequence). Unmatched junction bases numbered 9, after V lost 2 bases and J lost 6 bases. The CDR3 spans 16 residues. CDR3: CASSEILAGPRDTQYF. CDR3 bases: TGCGCCAGCAGTGAGATTCTAGCGGGGCCAAGGGATACGCAGTATTTT.

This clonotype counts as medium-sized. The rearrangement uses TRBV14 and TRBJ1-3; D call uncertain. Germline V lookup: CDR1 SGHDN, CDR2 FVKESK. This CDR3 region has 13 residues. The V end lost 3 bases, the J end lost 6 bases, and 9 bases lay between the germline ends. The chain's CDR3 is CASSQSPANTIYF. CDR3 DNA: TGTGCCAGCAGCCAGTCGCCTGCAAACACCATATATTTT.

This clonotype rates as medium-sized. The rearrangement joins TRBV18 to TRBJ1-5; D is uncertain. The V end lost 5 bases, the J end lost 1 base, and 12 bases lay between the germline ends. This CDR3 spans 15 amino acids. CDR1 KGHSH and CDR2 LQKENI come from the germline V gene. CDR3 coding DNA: TGTGCCAGCTCAGAATCCGGACCCAGCAATCAGCCCCAGCATTTT. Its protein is CASSESGPSNQPQHF.